This T cell receptor beta chain was recovered during a study of blood T cell repertoires in COVID-19. Overall study: The United States, Italy and Spain supplied acute and convalescent COVID-19 samples. The cDNA or gDNA used as material had been derived from T cells, B-cell-depleted T cells, or PBMCs.

Source study methods: Estimation of nucleated cell counts relied on the amplification of reference gene primers. Using immunoSEQ multiplex PCR, the repertoire was profiled, and TCRdb retains in-frame clones only, with some absent. V, J and clone size are those of that table, while D and trimming were read from the DNA. Of more than 75,000 clones listed, 84% are singletons. The V gene end was trimmed by 7 bases and the J gene end by 7 bases; junction bases not matched to a gene: 4. The CDR3 consists of 12 residues. Germline CDR1 is MNHEY and CDR2 is SVGAGI. What was sequenced was peripheral blood. V is TRBV6-5 and J is TRBJ2-1, with TRBD2 identical over 7 bases. The receptor was derived from a man aged 55 to 70 with acute or convalescent COVID-19. CDR3 DNA sequence: TGTGCCAGCACATGGGGGGGGAATGAGCAGTTCTTC. As protein: CASTWGGNEQFF.